The rows below give T cell receptor beta chains drawn from one sample of a study of T cell repertoires in cytomegalovirus infection. TCRdb redid the calling of the reads with MiXCR, one entry per CDR3 protein. The sample lists around 630,000 distinct CDR3 sequences; 20% to 25% were seen once. The sequenced sample was CD8+ T cells from PBMCs. All receptors derive from a human donor in good health (CMV status not recorded). Some clones in this sample may be carry-over from other donors' samples. CDR3s include the opening cysteine and the closing phenylalanine or tryptophan. Fields, in order: V gene, clone size, D gene, J gene, CDR3 protein, CDR3 DNA. The D gene is left open where the match is weak. Some rows mark clone size as missing; the rest say once, few, many or name a class of expanded clone.

TRBV6-5	few	TRBD2	TRBJ2-1	CASSYSTALAGGYNEQFF	TGTGCCAGCAGTTACTCGACAGCCCTAGCGGGAGGCTACAATGAGCAGTTCTTC
TRBV15	-	-	TRBJ1-1	CATSRVGRMNTEAFF	TGTGCCACCAGCAGAGTGGGCAGAATGAACACTGAAGCTTTCTTT
TRBV2	-	TRBD2	TRBJ2-1	CASSELTSGDSTVEFF	TGTGCCAGCAGTGAGCTCACTAGCGGGGACTCGACCGTAGAGTTCTTC
TRBV7-2	-	-	TRBJ1-6	CASSLATLRRGNSPLHF	TGTGCCAGCAGCTTAGCCACATTGCGTCGGGGAAATTCACCCCTCCACTTT
TRBV7-7	many	-	TRBJ2-7	CAIAQGPTYEQYF	TGTGCTATCGCCCAGGGACCTACCTACGAGCAGTACTTC
TRBV7-9	-	TRBD2	TRBJ2-3	CASTPLSGDPRGTDTQYF	TGTGCCAGCACCCCCCTTAGCGGGGACCCCCGGGGCACAGATACGCAGTATTTT
TRBV6-2/TRBV6-3	-	TRBD2	TRBJ2-1	CASSPGSGGANEQFF	TGTGCCAGCAGTCCCGGCAGCGGGGGGGCTAATGAGCAGTTCTTC
TRBV28	once	TRBD1	TRBJ1-1	CASRIQGAKTEAFF	TGTGCCAGCCGAATACAGGGGGCCAAGACTGAAGCTTTCTTT
TRBV19	few	TRBD1	TRBJ1-4	CASSPRRTGINEKLFF	TGTGCCAGTAGCCCTCGCCGGACAGGGATTAATGAAAAACTGTTTTTT
TRBV7-9	-	-	TRBJ2-3	CASSASGAANSATQYF	TGTGCCAGCAGCGCATCAGGGGCCGCGAACTCAGCTACGCAGTATTTT
TRBV10-3	-	TRBD1	TRBJ2-3	CAMSDRAGGTDTQYF	TGTGCCATGAGTGACAGGGCCGGAGGCACAGATACGCAGTATTTT
TRBV6-2/TRBV6-3	-	TRBD1	TRBJ2-6	CASYTGQAGANVLTF	TGTGCCAGCTACACCGGACAGGCTGGGGCCAACGTCCTGACTTTC
TRBV3-1	few	TRBD2	TRBJ2-2	CASSFTRSGDYTGELFF	TGTGCCAGCAGCTTTACGAGGAGCGGGGATTACACCGGGGAGCTGTTTTTT
TRBV28	-	-	TRBJ2-3	CASSPWALRDTDTQYF	TGTGCCAGCAGCCCTTGGGCCCTAAGGGACACAGATACGCAGTATTTT
TRBV6-5	few	-	TRBJ2-7	CASSYGGTYYEQYF	TGTGCCAGCAGTTATGGTGGGACGTACTACGAGCAGTACTTC
TRBV2	-	TRBD2	TRBJ2-3	CASRTTSGRDYLSTDTQYF	TGTGCCAGCAGGACGACTAGCGGTCGCGACTACCTTAGCACAGATACGCAGTATTTT
TRBV14	-	-	TRBJ1-2	CASSQDGEEGRDGYTF	TGTGCCAGCAGCCAAGATGGAGAGGAGGGGCGGGATGGCTACACCTTC
TRBV29-1	-	-	TRBJ2-1	CSVSGTRQAVGQFF	TGCAGCGTTTCCGGGACCCGGCAGGCTGTCGGGCAGTTCTTC
TRBV28	few	-	TRBJ2-3	CASSPSPLDTQYF	TGTGCCAGCAGTCCCAGCCCTTTGGATACGCAGTATTTT
TRBV27	-	TRBD2	TRBJ2-5	CASSTGLAGRNRTQYF	TGTGCCAGCAGTACTGGACTAGCGGGGAGGAATCGGACCCAGTACTTC
TRBV5-6	few	-	TRBJ2-1	CASSGGSPLPYNEQFF	TGTGCCAGCAGCGGGGGAAGCCCCCTTCCCTACAATGAGCAGTTCTTC
TRBV28	many	-	TRBJ2-2	CASSLLPANTGELFF	TGTGCCAGCAGTTTACTCCCAGCGAACACCGGGGAGCTGTTTTTT
TRBV7-9	-	TRBD2	TRBJ2-5	CASSFLAGAGETQYF	TGTGCCAGCAGCTTCTTAGCGGGGGCTGGGGAGACCCAGTACTTC
TRBV25-1	many	-	TRBJ2-1	CASSEYQGNEQFF	TGTGCCAGCAGTGAATACCAAGGCAATGAGCAGTTCTTC
TRBV7-9	-	-	TRBJ2-5	CASSDTDGEETQYF	TGTGCCAGCAGCGACACGGACGGGGAAGAGACCCAGTACTTC
TRBV7-9	-	-	TRBJ2-7	CASSHPVPGADEQYF	TGTGCCAGCAGCCACCCCGTCCCGGGGGCCGACGAGCAGTACTTC
TRBV6-2/TRBV6-3	-	-	TRBJ1-1	CASSFTGLMNTEAFF	TGTGCCAGCAGTTTTACAGGACTGATGAACACTGAAGCTTTCTTT
TRBV14	many	-	TRBJ2-5	CASSLLWGPEGETQYF	TGTGCCAGCAGCCTGCTTTGGGGCCCCGAGGGGGAGACCCAGTACTTC
TRBV10-3	-	TRBD2	TRBJ2-1	CAISDSGGALEQFF	TGTGCCATCAGTGATTCCGGGGGGGCCTTGGAGCAGTTCTTC
TRBV28	many	TRBD1	TRBJ2-2	CASRTGQANTGELFF	TGTGCCAGTAGAACGGGACAGGCGAACACCGGGGAGCTGTTTTTT
TRBV7-9	few	TRBD1	TRBJ2-2	CASRGGPNIGELFF	TGTGCCAGCAGAGGGGGCCCCAACATCGGGGAGCTGTTTTTT
TRBV7-2	many	TRBD1	TRBJ1-2	CASSLEGDRGGFGYTF	TGTGCCAGCAGCTTAGAGGGGGACAGGGGCGGATTTGGCTACACCTTC
TRBV7-9	-	-	TRBJ1-1	CASRAGAPEAFF	TGTGCCAGCAGGGCCGGGGCCCCTGAAGCTTTCTTT